Below, one T cell receptor (beta chain) is given with its context. A single count supports this clone. Its antigen is still unknown. There are no base qualities to consult, and no much larger clone falls within one base. The method was the immunoSEQ multiplex PCR assay. TCRdb carries this immuneACCESS record with in-frame sequences only. Its versions omit some clonotypes, under half of them owing to an unresolved V gene in the studies checked, with the rest unexplained. This sample gives tens of thousands of clones in total; about 88% of them show up just once. The biggest ten clones account for 3% to 3.5% of the sample. The data stem from a study of T cell changes during pregnancy in multiple sclerosis (dated by TCRdb to the late 2010s). About the full investigation: The study examined how the T cell repertoire changed over the course of pregnancy in women with multiple sclerosis.

The CDR3 holds 12 amino acids from the cysteine to the phenylalanine. Only the CDR3 part of the read is kept: 36 bases, read in frame from the first base. Reading the germline V gene (reference sequence) gives CDR1 LNHDA and CDR2 SQIVND. Trimming removed 6 bases from V and 6 bases from J, leaving 9 bases between the germline ends. This sample comprised peripheral blood, obtained before pregnancy. This chain is built from TRBV19 and TRBJ2-1; possibly the D gene is TRBD2, per 5 matching bases. The TCR was taken from a female donor with multiple sclerosis, enrolled in a pregnancy study. The encoded CDR3 is CASRIGSNEQFF. The DNA sequence follows: TGTGCCAGTAGGATTGGGAGCAATGAGCAGTTCTTC. The entire variable domain, with the stretches around the CDR3 drawn from the reference TRBV19 and TRBJ2-1 proteins, is DGGITQSPKYLFRKEGQNVTLSCEQNLNHDAMYWYRQDPGQGLRLIYYSQIVNDFQKGDIAEGYSVSREKKESFPLTVTSAQKNPTAFYLCASRIGSNEQFFGPGTRLTVL.